The clone carrying this T cell receptor (beta chain) occurred a few times. The data stem from a study of blood T cell repertoires in COVID-19. Study details: The United States, Italy and Spain were the sources of the acute and convalescent COVID-19 samples. PBMCs, B-cell-depleted T cells, or T cells were the source of the cDNA or gDNA that made up the material.

Germline CDR1 and CDR2: SGHKS and YYEKEE (reference sequence). This CDR3 has 18 amino acids. J gave up 0 bases and V 4 bases, and 13 bases lay outside the gene matches. In the original analysis: Using reference gene primer amplification, nucleated cell counts were estimated. Method: immunoSEQ multiplex PCR; TCRdb's copy keeps in-frame clones and lacks some. That table supplies the V and J calls and clone size; D and trimming were determined from the DNA. The data hold about 300,000 clones, with 83% observed a single time. The chain employs TRBV5-5 and TRBJ1-5; 7 nucleotides match TRBD1. The receptor comes from a woman between 45 and 65 years old with acute or convalescent COVID-19. The sequencing sample was made of peripheral blood. This CDR3 is CASSPLGGQQNSNQPQHF. The CDR3 nucleotides are TGTGCCAGCAGCCCGTTAGGGGGACAGCAAAATAGCAATCAGCCCCAGCATTTT. Together with reference TRBV5-5 and TRBJ1-5, the CDR3 gives the full variable domain: DAGVTQSPTHLIKTRGQQVTLRCSPISGHKSVSWYQQVLGQGPQFIFQYYEKEERGRGNFPDRFSARQFPNYSSELNVNALLLGDSALYLCASSPLGGQQNSNQPQHFGDGTRLSIL.